This entry lists 21 T cell receptor beta chains sequenced from one sample in a study of blood T cell repertoires in COVID-19. The protocol was immunoSEQ multiplex PCR, while the TCRdb copy is restricted to in-frame clones and leaves out a portion. The table lists 65,000 to 90,000 clones, 89% of them singletons. Sequencing was done on a sample of peripheral blood. The origin of the receptors is a man in his fifties with acute or convalescent COVID-19.

A single count supports this clone. V usage is TRBV19 and J usage is TRBJ1-1; TRBD1 matches at 8 bases. The V and J ends lost 4 bases and 3 bases, in that order; junction bases with no gene match: 13. The V gene's germline CDR1 is LNHDA and CDR2 SQIVND (reference sequence). There are 17 residues in the CDR3. The CDR3: CASSKGVDRGFYTEAFF. Written as DNA, the CDR3 is TGTGCCAGTAGTAAGGGCGTAGACAGGGGTTTCTACACTGAAGCTTTCTTT.

This clone appeared once. The chain recombines TRBV6-5 with TRBJ2-7; 10 bases line up with TRBD2. CDR1 is MNHEY and CDR2 is SVGAGI in the germline V gene. The CDR3 covers 15 residues. The V segment lost 2 bases and the J segment 0 bases; nucleotides outside the gene matches: 1. DNA for the CDR3: TGTGCCAGCAGTTACGAGCGGGGGGGCTCCTACGAGCAGTACTTC. It encodes CASSYERGGSYEQYF.

The rearrangement joins TRBV9 to TRBJ1-2; TRBD1 matches at 7 bases. V dropped 5 bases and J dropped 8; count of bases not matched to a gene: 21. The CDR3 sequence is 17 residues long. Germline lookup yields CDR1 SGDLS and CDR2 YYNGEE. The CDR3 spells CASSPTGASGWDEGYTF. CDR3 DNA sequence: TGTGCCAGCAGTCCAACAGGGGCGAGCGGTTGGGATGAAGGCTACACCTTC. Filled out from reference TRBV9 and TRBJ1-2, the complete variable domain reads DSGVTQTPKHLITATGQRVTLRCSPRSGDLSVYWYQQSLDQGLQFLIQYYNGEERAKGNILERFSAQQFPDLHSELNLSSLELGDSALYFCASSPTGASGWDEGYTFGSGTRLTVV.

This chain uses TRBV9 with TRBJ2-3, with a weak D call TRBD2 (6 bases). CDR1 is SGDLS, CDR2 YYNGEE, per germline. The CDR3 is made up of 15 amino acids. V dropped 0 bases and J dropped 2 bases, with 10 bases sitting between them. CDR3 nucleotides: TGTGCCAGCAGCGTAGGTAGCGGCCTCACAGATACGCAGTATTTT. Amino acids: CASSVGSGLTDTQYF.

The V and J genes are TRBV30 and TRBJ2-7; TRBD1 matches at 8 bases. V lost 1 base, J lost 4 bases, and 9 bases stayed unmatched. Per the germline V gene, CDR1 is GTSNPN and CDR2 is SVGIG (reference sequence). CDR3 length: 15 amino acids. CDR3 coding DNA: TGTGCCTGGAGTGCGGGGCCAGGGGGCGGGTACGAGCAGTACTTC. This codes for CAWSAGPGGGYEQYF.

The chain combines TRBV2 with TRBJ1-6; TRBD1 agrees at 7 bases. V dropped 9 bases and J dropped 1; count of bases not matched to a gene: 6. The length of the CDR3 is 15 residues. CDR1 is SNHLY and CDR2 is FYNNEI in the germline V gene. CDR3 DNA sequence: TGTGCCAGTACCCCAGGGGGTTCCTATAATTCACCCCTCCACTTT. Encoded protein: CASTPGGSYNSPLHF.

A single count supports this clone. The chain is built from TRBV4-2 and TRBJ1-6, with D possibly being TRBD1 (6 bases). The CDR3 sequence is 16 residues long. Germline CDR1 is LGHNA and CDR2 is YNFKEQ. V was clipped by 2 bases and J by 5 bases, with 13 bases between them. CDR3 sequence reads: CASSQTTGTHNSPLHF. In DNA, the CDR3 is TGTGCCAGCAGCCAAACGACCGGGACACATAATTCACCCCTCCACTTT.

The rearrangement joins TRBV21-1 to TRBJ1-2; TRBD1 was called by the table and not checked on the DNA. TRBV21-1 is an annotated pseudogene. The CDR3 consists of 18 residues. CDR3 coding DNA: TGTGCCAGCAGCAAAAGGTCCCCGGGACAGGGGGTCGGCTATGGCTACACCTTC. It translates to CASSKRSPGQGVGYGYTF.

CDR3 sequence reads: CASSLAGVANTGELFF. As DNA, the CDR3 is TGCGCCAGCAGCTTGGCCGGGGTCGCGAACACCGGGGAGCTGTTTTTT. The rearrangement uses TRBV5-1 and TRBJ2-2; maybe TRBD2 (5 bases). This CDR3 comprises 16 residues. Germline V CDR1 and CDR2: SGHRS, YFSETQ. Trimming removed 0 bases at V and 0 bases at J, with 9 bases between.

The chain joins TRBV5-6 to TRBJ1-3, with unresolved D. Deletions cut 5 bases from V and 0 bases from J, with 12 bases between. CDR1 and CDR2 from the germline V gene are SGHDT and YYEEEE. The CDR3 has 15 residues. CDR3 sequence reads: CASSRRRASGNTIYF. CDR3 nucleotides: TGTGCCAGCAGTAGGCGGAGGGCCTCTGGAAACACCATATATTTT. The complete variable domain, with remaining parts taken from reference TRBV5-6 and TRBJ1-3, reads DAGVTQSPTHLIKTRGQQVTLRCSPKSGHDTVSWYQQALGQGPQFIFQYYEEEERQRGNFPDRFSGHQFPNYSSELNVNALLLGDSALYLCASSRRRASGNTIYFGEGSWLTVV.

A single count supports this clone. The chain employs TRBV5-1 and TRBJ2-5; 10 bases line up with TRBD1. The CDR3 extends over 14 amino acids. After removal of 4 bases from V and 4 bases from J, the junction contained 4 bases not matched to a gene. Germline V gene data show CDR1 as SGHRS and CDR2 as YFSETQ. The CDR3 nucleotides read TGCGCCAGCAGCGGGGACAGGGGAGCAGAGACCCAGTACTTC. This encodes CASSGDRGAETQYF.

This clone was counted only a few times. This chain uses TRBV4-2 with TRBJ2-3, with TRBD2 as a possible D gene (5 bases). CDR1 is LGHNA and CDR2 is YNFKEQ in the germline V gene. V was trimmed by 4 bases and J by 6 bases, leaving 11 bases between them. There are 13 residues in the CDR3. As DNA, the CDR3 is TGTGCCAGCAGCCCCCGGACTGGCGATACGCAGTATTTT. Encoded protein: CASSPRTGDTQYF.

V is TRBV4-1 and J is TRBJ2-5; 10 nucleotides line up with TRBD2. CDR3 length equals 20 residues. The germline CDR1 and CDR2 sequences are MGHRA and YSYEKL. V lost 0 bases and J lost 2; bases outside the gene matches: 15. The CDR3 DNA reads as TGCGCCAGCAGCCAAGAAAGGGCTAGCGGGGGCCTGCCGTCACAAGAGACCCAGTACTTC. Residues: CASSQERASGGLPSQETQYF.

This chain uses TRBV30 with TRBJ2-1, with TRBD2 matching over 13 bases. V dropped 8 bases and J dropped 0; count of bases not matched to a gene: 10. Germline-derived CDR1 and CDR2 are GTSNPN and SVGIG (reference sequence). CDR3 length equals 17 residues. The CDR3 loop is CARGGTSGASSYNEQFF. The CDR3 bases are TGTGCCCGAGGCGGGACTAGCGGGGCGAGCTCCTACAATGAGCAGTTCTTC.

With regard to this clone: The germline gene is not matched at one end of the junction; a read error may be the cause. The genes are TRBV7-7 and TRBJ2-2; a possible D gene is TRBD2 (6 bases). The CDR3 is 15 residues long. CDR1 is SSHAT, CDR2 FNYEAQ, per germline (reference sequence). CDR3 nucleotides: TGTGCTAGCAGCCCTCTAGCGCCGAACACCGGGGAGCTGTTTTTT. Translated: CASSPLAPNTGELFF.

The gene calls are TRBV21-1 and TRBJ2-4; the table's D call, TRBD1, has no DNA check behind it. TRBV21-1 is assigned pseudogene status. The CDR3 contains 17 residues. In DNA form, the CDR3 reads TGTGCCAGCAGCAAAGGGACAAATTCTTTAGCCAAAAACATTCAGTACTTC. It translates to CASSKGTNSLAKNIQYF.

CDR3 in DNA: TGTGCCTGGGGGGGGCACTATTGGGCTAATGAAAAACTGTTTTTT. Amino acids: CAWGGHYWANEKLFF. The chain recombines TRBV30 with TRBJ1-4, with a tentative D call TRBD1 (6 bases). Trimming took off 5 bases at V and 3 bases at J, with 16 bases between the two ends. CDR3 length equals 15 residues. The germline V gene encodes CDR1 GTSNPN and CDR2 SVGIG (reference sequence).

This clone has just a few counts. The chain has TRBV6-6 and TRBJ1-2; no definite D call. The CDR3 consists of 14 residues. The germline V gene encodes CDR1 MNHNY and CDR2 SVGAGI (reference sequence). Trimming stripped 3 bases from V and 7 bases from J, with 15 bases between. CDR3 DNA: TGTGCCAGCAGTTATTCCCAGGCCAGTGGTGGCTACACCTTC. This encodes CASSYSQASGGYTF.

The chain links TRBV6-1 to TRBJ1-4, with D hard to call. CDR3 length: 16 residues. CDR1 and CDR2 from the germline V gene are MNHNS and SASEGT. V was trimmed by 4 bases and J by 7 bases, leaving 19 bases between them. CDR3 sequence reads: CASSAQTPQLSEKLFF. In DNA form, the CDR3 reads TGTGCCAGCAGTGCACAAACACCGCAACTATCTGAAAAACTGTTTTTT.

The rearrangement links TRBV27 to TRBJ2-4; 8 nucleotides match TRBD2. The CDR3 is 14 residues long. CDR1 and CDR2 (germline): MNHEY, SMNVEV (reference sequence). V lost 7 bases and J lost 9; bases outside the gene matches: 11. CDR3 DNA sequence: TGTGCCAGCAACCCGACCGGGACTAGTGTCATTCAGTACTTC. Protein: CASNPTGTSVIQYF.

The rearrangement joins TRBV30 to TRBJ1-2; weak D call: TRBD1 (6 bases). Between the trimmed V and J ends, which lost 2 bases and 2 bases, there was a span of 12 bases. The CDR3 contains 14 residues. Germline loops: CDR1 GTSNPN, CDR2 SVGIG (reference sequence). As DNA, the CDR3 is TGTGCCTGGAGTCCGGACAGCACCAACTATGGCTACACCTTC. Translating gives CAWSPDSTNYGYTF.